This passage covers 17 T cell receptor beta chains from one sample sequenced in a study of shared clonotypes between healthy human individuals (TCRdb year 2020). The library came from the immunoSEQ multiplex PCR assay. TCRdb provides this immuneACCESS table in a form limited to in-frame rearrangements. Some clones are lacking; in checked studies, under half of them reflect an unresolved V gene, and why the rest are absent is not known. Here the sample has about 1.1 million clones; around 77% occur a single time. The biggest ten clones account for 0.89% of the sample. The sequenced material came from memory CD4+ T cells from PBMCs. The sample's cell subset or site label, decoded: CD45RA-negative fraction. These receptors were taken from a man between 18 and 29 years old in good health. Some clones in this sample may be carry-over from other donors' samples.

CDR3 DNA: TGTGCCAGCAGTTTAGGGGGACTAGCGCTACAGTTCTTC. Its translation is CASSLGGLALQFF. This chain joins TRBV28 and TRBJ2-1, with TRBD2 matching over 10 bases. J gave up 13 bases and V 2 bases, and 5 bases lay outside the gene matches. This CDR3 contains 13 residues. Germline loops: CDR1 MDHEN, CDR2 SYDVKM.

The chain carries TRBV19 and TRBJ2-3; 11 nucleotides agree with TRBD2. The CDR3 consists of 15 residues. Trimming at V came to 4 bases and at J to 8 bases, leaving 8 bases not matched to a gene. Germline CDR1 and CDR2: LNHDA and SQIVND (reference sequence). Here the CDR3 DNA reads TGTGCCAGTAGTACGGCTAGCGGGAGGAAAGTTACGCAGTATTTT. Its protein product is CASSTASGRKVTQYF.

The J gene is TRBJ2-3, the V gene TRBV30; possible D gene TRBD2, 5 bases. This CDR3 has 15 amino acids. Trimming took off 2 bases at V and 11 bases at J, with 23 bases between the two ends. The V gene's germline CDR1 is GTSNPN and CDR2 SVGIG (reference sequence). This chain's CDR3 is CAWSQKRAGPSVQYF. CDR3 coding DNA: TGTGCCTGGAGTCAAAAGCGTGCGGGCCCCAGTGTGCAGTATTTT.

This chain uses TRBV28 with TRBJ2-2; D not certain. CDR3 length: 17 amino acids. Trimming took off 4 bases at V and 0 bases at J, with 15 bases between the two ends. Germline lookup yields CDR1 MDHEN and CDR2 SYDVKM. The DNA of the CDR3 is TGTGCCAGCAGTTCGTCCCCTAGTGGAACGAACACCGGGGAGCTGTTTTTT. Its protein is CASSSSPSGTNTGELFF.

The chain recombines TRBV6-1 with TRBJ1-1; D call uncertain. Trimming left V 3 bases short and J 5 bases short, with 7 bases between. The CDR3 runs to 12 residues. Looked up from germline, CDR1 is MNHNS and CDR2 is SASEGT. The CDR3 spells CASSDLRTEAFF. In DNA, the CDR3 is TGTGCCAGCAGTGATCTAAGGACTGAAGCTTTCTTT.

The chain carries TRBV6-4 and TRBJ2-1; D could derive from TRBD1 or TRBD2 (5 bases each). Trimming removed 5 bases at V and 4 bases at J, with 9 bases between. CDR3 length: 13 amino acids. Germline V gives CDR1 MRHNA, CDR2 SNTAGT. For the CDR3, the DNA is TGTGCCAGCAGTCCGGGACGATACAATGAGCAGTTCTTC. Translating gives CASSPGRYNEQFF.

This clone has at least ten counts. This chain connects TRBV6-5 to TRBJ1-1; no clear D gene. CDR1 and CDR2 from the germline V gene are MNHEY and SVGAGI. Trimming removed 6 bases at V and 3 bases at J, with 5 bases between. The CDR3 has 11 amino acids. The CDR3 coding sequence is TGTGCCAGCAGGGGCCACACTGAAGCTTTCTTT. The encoded protein is CASRGHTEAFF.

The chain is built from TRBV18 and TRBJ2-7; tentatively, D is TRBD2 (6 bases). Germline CDR1 reads KGHSH; CDR2 reads LQKENI. V gave up 0 bases and J gave up 7 bases, with 16 bases separating them. CDR3 length: 15 amino acids. Here the CDR3 reads CASSPPGLKGGEQYF. The CDR3 DNA is TGTGCCAGCTCACCACCGGGACTCAAGGGCGGGGAGCAGTACTTC.

CDR3 DNA sequence: TGTGCCGGCCGGACTAGCGGGGGCTGGGGGAATACGCAGTATTTT. Translated, it gives CAGRTSGGWGNTQYF. The chain carries TRBV2 and TRBJ2-3; 13 bases match TRBD2. Germline V gives CDR1 SNHLY, CDR2 FYNNEI. This CDR3 has 15 amino acids. V shed 11 bases and J 7 bases; nucleotides not matched to a gene: 12.

In its sample, this clone was seen once. The chain employs TRBV4-1 and TRBJ1-3; D is possibly TRBD1 (5 bases). This CDR3 spans 16 amino acids. In germline, CDR1 is MGHRA, CDR2 YSYEKL. The ends were cut back, 0 bases at V and 8 bases at J, with 17 bases in the middle. The CDR3 DNA reads as TGCGCCAGCAGCCAAGATCTTCGGTCAGGGTGGGACACCATATATTTT. Its translation is CASSQDLRSGWDTIYF.

The rearrangement links TRBV6-1 to TRBJ2-7; 8 nucleotides match TRBD1. Germline-derived CDR1 and CDR2 are MNHNS and SASEGT. V lost 3 bases, J lost 2 bases, and 6 bases stayed unmatched. There are 15 residues in the CDR3. The CDR3: CASSEWGQVTYEQYF. The DNA for the CDR3 is TGTGCCAGCAGTGAGTGGGGACAGGTAACCTACGAGCAGTACTTC.

The chain has TRBV5-1 and TRBJ1-1; weak D call: TRBD1 (5 bases). CDR1 is SGHRS and CDR2 is YFSETQ in the germline V gene. Trimming left V 4 bases short and J 5 bases short, with 12 bases between. This CDR3 is 13 amino acids long. The CDR3 protein is CASSASGKTEAFF. As DNA, the CDR3 is TGCGCCAGCAGCGCGTCAGGGAAGACTGAAGCTTTCTTT.

V usage is TRBV29-1 and J usage is TRBJ1-6, with D maybe TRBD1 (6 bases). The CDR3 consists of 13 residues. CDR1 and CDR2 from the germline V gene are SQVTM and ANQGSEA. The V and J ends lost 6 bases and 10 bases respectively, with 16 bases between them. The CDR3 coding sequence is TGCAGCGTCCGGACAGCCTCAGGCTCACCCCTCCACTTT. This sequence encodes CSVRTASGSPLHF.

The chain links TRBV2 to TRBJ2-1; D gene ambiguous. CDR3 size: 10 residues. V gave up 10 bases and J gave up 8 bases, with 9 bases separating them. Germline CDR1 is SNHLY and CDR2 is FYNNEI. For the CDR3, the DNA is TGTGCCACCGGAGTACATGAGCAGTTCTTC. Translation: CATGVHEQFF.

The J gene is TRBJ2-3, the V gene TRBV5-8, with TRBD2 identical over 14 bases. Trimming removed 0 bases from V and 0 bases from J; junction bases left unmatched: 3. The germline gives CDR1 SGHTS, CDR2 YDEGEE. CDR3 length: 18 amino acids. CDR3 DNA sequence: TGTGCCAGCAGCTTGGCCGGGACTAGCGGGAGTAGCACAGATACGCAGTATTTT. Protein product: CASSLAGTSGSSTDTQYF.

J is TRBJ2-3 and V is TRBV29-1; 7 positions match TRBD1. Germline trimming cut 8 bases from V and 2 bases from J; bases unmatched to any gene: 4. The germline gives CDR1 SQVTM, CDR2 ANQGSEA. The CDR3 length is 12 residues. CDR3 sequence (DNA): TGCAGCTTCGACAGGGCCACAGATACGCAGTATTTT. This sequence encodes CSFDRATDTQYF.

The chain couples TRBV9 to TRBJ1-5; D call uncertain. CDR3 size: 14 residues. CDR1 and CDR2 from the germline V gene are SGDLS and YYNGEE. Trimming removed 3 bases at V and 4 bases at J, with 11 bases between. The DNA for the CDR3 is TGTGCCAGCAGCGAAGCCCCGCTGAATCAGCCCCAGCATTTT. Encoded protein: CASSEAPLNQPQHF. The complete variable domain, with remaining parts taken from reference TRBV9 and TRBJ1-5, reads DSGVTQTPKHLITATGQRVTLRCSPRSGDLSVYWYQQSLDQGLQFLIQYYNGEERAKGNILERFSAQQFPDLHSELNLSSLELGDSALYFCASSEAPLNQPQHFGDGTRLSIL.